This TCR beta chain emerged from a study of blood T cell repertoires in COVID-19. Turning to the study itself: Acute and convalescent COVID-19 specimens originated in the United States, Italy and Spain.

The V segment lost 5 bases and the J segment 2 bases; nucleotides outside the gene matches: 4. The CDR3 extends over 14 amino acids. CDR1 and CDR2 from the germline V gene are SGDLS and YYNGEE. This table comes from immunoSEQ multiplex PCR, and its TCRdb copy is limited to in-frame clones, with some not included. The repertoire includes around 100,000 clones, 84% of them detected once, and 10% to 15% sits in the top ten. The chain uses TRBV9 and TRBJ1-1; 9 bases are a match to TRBD1. What was sequenced was peripheral blood. This sequence was found in a human donor in a cohort sampled during active or convalescent COVID-19. Written as DNA, the CDR3 is TGTGCCAGCAGTTACAGGGGGCTAAACACTGAAGCTTTCTTT. As protein: CASSYRGLNTEAFF.